Presented here are 27 T cell receptor beta chains from one specimen sequenced in a study of cytomegalovirus exposure and HLA in healthy donors (dated by TCRdb to 2016 to 2017). Libraries were built with the immunoSEQ multiplex PCR assay. The multiplex PCR relied on a mix of 60 forward primers for TCR Vbeta segments and 13 reverse primers for TCR Jbeta segments. The immuneACCESS repertoire file appears here via TCRdb, limited to in-frame rearrangements. These files lack a portion of the clones; in checked studies, under half of the deficit traces to unresolved V genes, and the cause of the others is not known. Counted in this sample were some 98,000 clones; over 75% of them appeared once. In total, the top ten clones hold approximately 4% of the sample. The sequenced sample consisted of PBMCs. These receptors all come from a female donor in good health and CMV-seropositive.

This chain uses TRBV27 with TRBJ1-1; maybe TRBD1 (5 bases). This CDR3 has 16 amino acids. Trimming shortened V by 6 bases and J by 2 bases, and 19 bases separated the two germline ends. Germline V CDR1 and CDR2: MNHEY, SMNVEV (reference sequence). CDR3 residues: CASSFLKGLKNTEAFF. The CDR3 DNA reads as TGTGCCAGCAGCTTTCTAAAGGGGCTCAAAAACACTGAAGCTTTCTTT.

This clone was seen only a few times. The chain couples TRBV28 to TRBJ1-4; the match to TRBD1 covers 9 bases. The CDR3 sequence is 14 residues long. The V and J ends lost 2 bases and 9 bases, in that order; junction bases with no gene match: 4. From germline, CDR1 is MDHEN and CDR2 SYDVKM. The CDR3: CASSLRDRDQKLFF. The CDR3, as DNA: TGTGCCAGCAGTTTAAGGGACAGGGATCAAAAACTGTTTTTT.

This chain uses TRBV15 with TRBJ1-5; 10 positions match TRBD1. Trimming took 0 bases from V and 3 from J; bases not matched to a gene: 11. Germline CDR1 LNHNV, CDR2 YYDKDF (reference sequence). There are 19 residues in the CDR3. The CDR3 here is CATSRDIPRDRGDNQPQHF. CDR3 sequence (DNA): TGTGCCACCAGCAGAGATATCCCTCGGGACAGGGGAGACAATCAGCCCCAGCATTTT.

The chain joins TRBV27 to TRBJ2-7; 7 bases agree with TRBD2. Germline values: CDR1 MNHEY, CDR2 SMNVEV (reference sequence). This CDR3 comprises 13 residues. V lost 6 bases to trimming and J lost 7 bases; unmatched junction nucleotides: 9. Written as DNA, the CDR3 is TGTGCCAGCAGCCCGGGGTGGGGGGGAGAGCAGTACTTC. Protein sequence: CASSPGWGGEQYF.

The V call is TRBV18, the J call TRBJ2-7, with 9 positions matching TRBD1. The CDR3 runs 13 residues. CDR1 KGHSH and CDR2 LQKENI come from the germline V gene. V gave up 5 bases and J gave up 4 bases; unmatched junction bases: 3. The CDR3 is CASSAQGAYEQYF. The CDR3 DNA is TGTGCCAGCTCAGCACAGGGGGCATACGAGCAGTACTTC.

The table lists this clone with a few counts. This sequence joins TRBV29-1 and TRBJ2-7; tentative D call: TRBD2 (6 bases). The germline gives CDR1 SQVTM, CDR2 ANQGSEA. V was shortened by 4 bases and J by 0 bases, with 22 bases between the two germline ends. The CDR3 extends over 17 amino acids. CDR3 region: CSVVLAPLARSSYEQYF. The CDR3 DNA is TGCAGCGTTGTCTTGGCCCCCCTAGCGAGGAGCTCCTACGAGCAGTACTTC.

The J gene is TRBJ1-6, the V gene TRBV6-4; no firm D call. V was clipped by 4 bases and J by 6 bases, with 7 bases between them. The CDR3 contains 13 residues. Germline V gene sequence: CDR1 MRHNA, CDR2 SNTAGT. In DNA form, the CDR3 reads TGTGCCAGCAGTGTTGGCATTAATTCACCCCTCCACTTT. Translated: CASSVGINSPLHF.

V is TRBV14 and J is TRBJ2-5, with 7 nucleotides matching TRBD1. J lost 5 bases, V lost 4 bases, and 10 bases had no gene match. The CDR3 is made up of 15 amino acids. Germline V CDR1 and CDR2: SGHDN, FVKESK. CDR3 DNA: TGTGCCAGCAGCCCGCTAGCACAGGGGTCGGAGACCCAGTACTTC. It is translated as CASSPLAQGSETQYF. The variable domain in full, with the rest retrieved from reference TRBV14 and TRBJ2-5, is EAGVTQFPSHSVIEKGQTVTLRCDPISGHDNLYWYRRVMGKEIKFLLHFVKESKQDESGMPNNRFLAERTGGTYSTLKVQPAELEDSGVYFCASSPLAQGSETQYFGPGTRLLVL.

This clone was picked up a small number of times. The genes are TRBV4-2 and TRBJ1-1, with 7 bases aligning to TRBD1. V shed 4 bases, J shed 5 bases, and the junction held 13 bases outside the gene matches. The length of the CDR3 is 16 residues. CDR1 and CDR2 (germline): LGHNA, YNFKEQ. Here the CDR3 reads CASSLALYRGETEAFF. Here the CDR3 DNA reads TGTGCCAGCAGCCTTGCACTGTACAGGGGAGAGACTGAAGCTTTCTTT.

The rearrangement uses TRBV7-3 and TRBJ2-3; 9 nucleotides line up with TRBD2. In germline, CDR1 is SGHTA, CDR2 FQGTGA. The CDR3 has 15 amino acids. V gave up 4 bases and J gave up 1 base; unmatched junction bases: 3. CDR3: CASSSTSGRTDTQYF. CDR3 bases: TGTGCCAGCAGCTCGACTAGCGGCCGCACAGATACGCAGTATTTT.

This clone was seen just once. Here the CDR3 DNA reads TGTGCCAGCACGATTGCGGGGGGAGAGACCCAGTACTTC. Its translation is CASTIAGGETQYF. V and J are TRBV14 and TRBJ2-5, with 8 positions matching TRBD2. The CDR3 totals 13 residues. From germline, CDR1 is SGHDN and CDR2 FVKESK. After removal of 7 bases from V and 4 bases from J, the junction contained 5 bases not matched to a gene.

A word on this clone: The junction differs from germline at one of its ends, possibly a read error. The J gene is TRBJ1-2, the V gene TRBV7-9; D gene ambiguous. Germline V gene sequence: CDR1 SEHNR, CDR2 FQNEAQ (reference sequence). CDR3 length: 12 residues. The chain's CDR3 is CASSFRGEGYPF. The DNA of the CDR3 is TGTGCCAGCAGCTTCCGTGGTGAGGGCTACCCCTTC.

This sequence joins TRBV19 and TRBJ2-3; 9 positions match TRBD1. This CDR3 spans 16 amino acids. With 5 bases clipped from V and 3 bases from J, the junction kept 9 bases outside the gene matches. CDR1 is LNHDA, CDR2 SQIVND, per germline (reference sequence). CDR3 DNA sequence: TGTGCCAGTAGTCCACTGACAGGGGGAGGGACAGATACGCAGTATTTT. Translated: CASSPLTGGGTDTQYF.

There are a few counts of this clone. V is TRBV5-8 and J is TRBJ2-2; 7 bases fit TRBD2. Germline V CDR1 and CDR2: SGHTS, YDEGEE. The CDR3 loop spans 15 amino acids. J was trimmed by 0 bases and V by 2 bases; bases with no gene match: 1. In nucleotides, the CDR3 is TGTGCCAGCAGCTTTGGGACTACGAACACCGGGGAGCTGTTTTTT. Translated: CASSFGTTNTGELFF.

This sequence joins TRBV6-1 and TRBJ1-5; possibly TRBD1 for D (5 bases). The CDR3 is made up of 13 amino acids. Germline CDR1 is MNHNS and CDR2 is SASEGT. V lost 5 bases to trimming and J lost 6 bases, with 11 bases between them. The CDR3 loop is CASSTQGFQPQHF. CDR3 DNA sequence: TGTGCCAGCAGTACTCAGGGTTTTCAGCCCCAGCATTTT.

This clone is a singleton in its sample. This chain joins TRBV19 and TRBJ2-1; 13 nucleotides match TRBD2. Germline V CDR1 and CDR2: LNHDA, SQIVND (reference sequence). This CDR3 has 18 residues. V lost 2 bases to trimming and J lost 9 bases; unmatched junction nucleotides: 13. CDR3 sequence: CASSIRGLAGPFLLEQFF. Written as DNA, the CDR3 is TGTGCCAGTAGTATAAGGGGACTAGCGGGGCCCTTCCTCCTTGAGCAGTTCTTC. Together with reference TRBV19 and TRBJ2-1, the CDR3 gives the full variable domain: DGGITQSPKYLFRKEGQNVTLSCEQNLNHDAMYWYRQDPGQGLRLIYYSQIVNDFQKGDIAEGYSVSREKKESFPLTVTSAQKNPTAFYLCASSIRGLAGPFLLEQFFGPGTRLTVL.

The chain's CDR3 is CASSSFGTSNDEQYF. For the CDR3, the DNA is TGCGCCAGCAGCTCGTTCGGGACTAGCAACGACGAGCAGTACTTC. The chain is built from TRBV5-1 and TRBJ2-7; 9 bases match TRBD2. Germline V gene data show CDR1 as SGHRS and CDR2 as YFSETQ. The CDR3 totals 15 residues. V dropped 3 bases and J dropped 5; count of bases not matched to a gene: 9.

The chain employs TRBV19 and TRBJ2-3; 9 nucleotides match TRBD2. V lost 4 bases and J lost 0; bases outside the gene matches: 2. The germline gives CDR1 LNHDA, CDR2 SQIVND (reference sequence). CDR3 size: 15 residues. The CDR3 DNA reads as TGTGCCAGTAGTAGCCTAGCGGGGAGCACAGATACGCAGTATTTT. Its translation: CASSSLAGSTDTQYF.

The CDR3 coding sequence is TGTGCCAGCAGTTACAGCGGGGGAACTACAGATACGCAGTATTTT. Protein: CASSYSGGTTDTQYF. The chain employs TRBV6-5 and TRBJ2-3; 8 bases map to TRBD2. The CDR3 is 15 amino acids. Germline V gene sequence: CDR1 MNHEY, CDR2 SVGAGI. V dropped 2 bases and J dropped 3; count of bases not matched to a gene: 4.

V and J are TRBV18 and TRBJ1-2; D not resolved. Germline CDR1 KGHSH, CDR2 LQKENI. This CDR3 comprises 13 residues. V was cut by 2 bases and J by 2 bases, with 6 bases left in between. CDR3 sequence reads: CASSPGGNYGYTF. The CDR3 DNA is TGTGCCAGCTCACCAGGAGGGAACTATGGCTACACCTTC.

The gene calls are TRBV5-1 and TRBJ2-3; D is undetermined. The CDR3 runs 12 residues. Trimming took 3 bases from V and 0 from J, leaving 2 bases between them. Germline V lookup: CDR1 SGHRS, CDR2 YFSETQ. CDR3 in amino acids: CASSSSTDTQYF. CDR3 DNA: TGCGCCAGCAGCTCTAGCACAGATACGCAGTATTTT.

This rearrangement joins TRBV5-4 to TRBJ2-2; TRBD2 aligns across 9 bases. CDR1 is SGHNT and CDR2 is YYREEE in the germline V gene (reference sequence). The CDR3 has 15 residues. J lost 5 bases, V lost 5 bases, and 7 bases had no gene match. In DNA, the CDR3 is TGTGCCAGCAGACGCGGGAGCGGGGGGACCGGGGAGCTGTTTTTT. Translation gives CASRRGSGGTGELFF.

V and J are TRBV10-1 and TRBJ2-1, with TRBD2 identical over 10 bases. J was trimmed by 2 bases and V by 4 bases; bases with no gene match: 2. The length of the CDR3 is 15 residues. Germline V CDR1 and CDR2: WNHNN, SYGVQD (reference sequence). As DNA, the CDR3 is TGCGCCAGCAGTGCAAGCGGGAGGGCCTACAATGAGCAGTTCTTC. It translates to CASSASGRAYNEQFF.

The V gene is TRBV28, the J gene TRBJ2-7; D is perhaps TRBD2 (5 bases). The germline CDR1 and CDR2 sequences are MDHEN and SYDVKM. The ends were cut back, 2 bases at V and 6 bases at J, with 11 bases in the middle. The CDR3 has 13 amino acids. CDR3 DNA sequence: TGTGCCAGCAGTTTAGCTAGCCGTTTCGAGCAGTACTTC. It codes for CASSLASRFEQYF.

V and J are TRBV7-9 and TRBJ2-7; 7 nucleotides match TRBD2. Trimming at V came to 5 bases and at J to 3 bases, leaving 7 bases not matched to a gene. Germline assignment: CDR1 SEHNR and CDR2 FQNEAQ (reference sequence). The CDR3 is 14 residues long. Written as DNA, the CDR3 is TGTGCCAGCAGCCCCGGGGGAGGGAGCTACGAGCAGTACTTC. Its protein product is CASSPGGGSYEQYF.

The chain joins TRBV4-1 to TRBJ1-1, with 9 bases identical to TRBD1. Germline CDR1 and CDR2: MGHRA and YSYEKL. The V gene end was trimmed by 2 bases and the J gene end by 2 bases; junction bases not matched to a gene: 3. CDR3 length equals 15 residues. Written as DNA, the CDR3 is TGCGCCAGCAGCCAAAGGGACAGGGTAAACACTGAAGCTTTCTTT. Protein: CASSQRDRVNTEAFF.

This clone was seen just once. The chain is built from TRBV18 and TRBJ2-2; D is possibly TRBD1 (5 bases). Between the trimmed V and J ends, which lost 0 bases and 4 bases, there was a span of 9 bases. The CDR3 sequence is 15 residues long. The germline V gene encodes CDR1 KGHSH and CDR2 LQKENI. The CDR3 DNA reads as TGTGCCAGCTCACCACCGACAGCCTCCACCGGGGAGCTGTTTTTT. Translating gives CASSPPTASTGELFF. Using reference TRBV18 and TRBJ2-2 for the parts outside the CDR3, the full variable domain is NAGVMQNPRHLVRRRGQEARLRCSPMKGHSHVYWYRQLPEEGLKFMVYLQKENIIDESGMPKERFSAEFPKEGPSILRIQQVVRGDSAAYFCASSPPTASTGELFFGEGSRLTVL.